These 5 T cell receptor beta chains were all obtained from the same sample, sequenced in a study of CD8 T cells in Susac syndrome. RNA totalling roughly 0.45 to 1 ug underwent reverse transcription with random hexamers. TCRdb reprocessed the immunoSEQ multiplex PCR reads with MiXCR, giving one entry per CDR3 protein. The table lists about 120,000 distinct CDR3 sequences, around 94% of them singletons, with around 0.27% in the top ten. The sequenced sample was CD8+ T cells from PBMCs. The origin of the receptors is a human donor with Susac syndrome.

V and J are TRBV14 and TRBJ1-6; no clear D. V lost 4 bases to trimming and J lost 6 bases, with 7 bases between them. CDR3 size: 13 residues. CDR1 and CDR2 from the germline V gene are SGHDN and FVKESK. Here the CDR3 DNA reads TGTGCCAGCAGCCCCGTCCTTAATTCACCCCTCCACTTT. It specifies CASSPVLNSPLHF.

J is TRBJ2-2 and V is TRBV20-1; D possibly corresponds to TRBD2 (6 bases). The CDR3 has 12 amino acids. CDR1 and CDR2 (germline): DFQATT, SNEGSKA (reference sequence). The CDR3 spells CSPGTDPGELFF. The CDR3, as DNA: TGCAGCCCAGGGACTGACCCCGGGGAGCTGTTTTTT.

The chain combines TRBV27 with TRBJ2-1; 9 bases line up with TRBD2. The J segment lost 8 bases and the V segment lost 6 bases, leaving 14 bases of the junction unmatched. In germline, CDR1 is MNHEY, CDR2 SMNVEV (reference sequence). CDR3 length: 16 residues. CDR3 coding DNA: TGTGCCAGCAGCCCCGGAGCGGGGGGCCCCCCTCATGAGCAGTTCTTC. Amino acid sequence: CASSPGAGGPPHEQFF.

The table lists this clonotype with a count of one. This chain joins TRBV2 and TRBJ2-1, with TRBD2 matching over 15 bases. Trimming removed 7 bases from V and 4 bases from J; junction bases left unmatched: 2. The V gene's germline CDR1 is SNHLY and CDR2 FYNNEI. The CDR3 loop spans 15 amino acids. CDR3 region: CASKGTSGGYNEQFF. In nucleotides, the CDR3 is TGTGCCAGCAAGGGGACTAGCGGGGGGTACAATGAGCAGTTCTTC.

The rearrangement links TRBV29-1 to TRBJ1-1, with TRBD1 matching over 8 bases. V lost 4 bases and J lost 3; bases outside the gene matches: 7. The CDR3 has 14 residues. Germline V gene data show CDR1 as SQVTM and CDR2 as ANQGSEA. CDR3 sequence reads: CSVVRQGHDTEAFF. The DNA for the CDR3 is TGCAGCGTTGTTCGACAGGGGCATGACACTGAAGCTTTCTTT.